This T cell receptor beta chain was found in a study of beta chain features in type 1 diabetes. The study reverse transcribed the entire isolated RNA, so it sequenced expressed TCRB transcripts. Libraries were prepared by immunoSEQ multiplex PCR; TCRdb keeps only in-frame clonotypes and omits some of them. The data show roughly 350,000 clones, 9.6% seen once. As for this clone: Its antigen is currently unknown.

Study-wide findings and caveats: A moderate, significant TCRB CDR3 shortening appeared in type 1 diabetes across four CD4+ subsets.

The length of the CDR3 is 14 residues. J lost 1 base, V lost 7 bases, and 7 bases had no gene match. The germline CDR1 and CDR2 sequences are SQVTM and ANQGSEA. This sequence was found in a man under 40 with type 1 diabetes. The chain is built from TRBV29-1 and TRBJ2-3, with 8 nucleotides matching TRBD1. The sequencing sample was made of central memory CD4+ T cells from blood. This CDR3 reads CSGSGQGGTDTQYF. CDR3 nucleotides: TGCAGCGGGAGTGGACAGGGTGGCACAGATACGCAGTATTTT.